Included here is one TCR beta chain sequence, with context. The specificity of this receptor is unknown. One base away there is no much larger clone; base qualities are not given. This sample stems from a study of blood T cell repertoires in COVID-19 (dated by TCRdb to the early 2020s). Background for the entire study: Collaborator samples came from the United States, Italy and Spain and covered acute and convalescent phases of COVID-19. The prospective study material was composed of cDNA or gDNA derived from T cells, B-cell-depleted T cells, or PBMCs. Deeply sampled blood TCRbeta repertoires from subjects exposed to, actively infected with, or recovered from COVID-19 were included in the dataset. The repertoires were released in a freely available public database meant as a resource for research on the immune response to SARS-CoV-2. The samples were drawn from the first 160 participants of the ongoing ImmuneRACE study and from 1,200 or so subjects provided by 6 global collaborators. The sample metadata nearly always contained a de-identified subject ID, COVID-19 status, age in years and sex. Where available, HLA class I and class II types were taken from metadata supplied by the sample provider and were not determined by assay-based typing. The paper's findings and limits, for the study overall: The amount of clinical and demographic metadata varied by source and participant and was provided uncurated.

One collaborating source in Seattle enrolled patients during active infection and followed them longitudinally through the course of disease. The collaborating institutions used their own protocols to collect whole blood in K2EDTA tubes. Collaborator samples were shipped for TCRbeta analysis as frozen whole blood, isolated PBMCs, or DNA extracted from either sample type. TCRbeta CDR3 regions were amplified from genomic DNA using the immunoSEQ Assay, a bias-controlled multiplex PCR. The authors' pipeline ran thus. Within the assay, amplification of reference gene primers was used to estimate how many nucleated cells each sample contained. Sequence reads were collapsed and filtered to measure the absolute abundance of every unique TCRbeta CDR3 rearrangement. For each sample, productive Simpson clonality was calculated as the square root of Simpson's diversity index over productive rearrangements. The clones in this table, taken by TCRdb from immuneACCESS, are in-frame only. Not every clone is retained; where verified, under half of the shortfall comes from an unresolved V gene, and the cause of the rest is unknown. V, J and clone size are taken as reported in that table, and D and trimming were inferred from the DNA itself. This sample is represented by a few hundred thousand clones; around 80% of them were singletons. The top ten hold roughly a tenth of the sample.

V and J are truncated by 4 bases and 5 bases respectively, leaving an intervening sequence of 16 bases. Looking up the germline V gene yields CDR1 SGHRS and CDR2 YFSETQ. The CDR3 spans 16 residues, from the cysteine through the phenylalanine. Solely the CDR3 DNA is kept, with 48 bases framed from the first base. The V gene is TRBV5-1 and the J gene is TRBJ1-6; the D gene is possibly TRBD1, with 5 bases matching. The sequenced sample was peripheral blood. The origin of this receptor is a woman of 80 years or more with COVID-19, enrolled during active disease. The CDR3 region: CASSIQTVDDNSPLHF. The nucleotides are TGCGCCAGCAGCATACAGACAGTAGACGATAATTCACCCCTCCACTTT.